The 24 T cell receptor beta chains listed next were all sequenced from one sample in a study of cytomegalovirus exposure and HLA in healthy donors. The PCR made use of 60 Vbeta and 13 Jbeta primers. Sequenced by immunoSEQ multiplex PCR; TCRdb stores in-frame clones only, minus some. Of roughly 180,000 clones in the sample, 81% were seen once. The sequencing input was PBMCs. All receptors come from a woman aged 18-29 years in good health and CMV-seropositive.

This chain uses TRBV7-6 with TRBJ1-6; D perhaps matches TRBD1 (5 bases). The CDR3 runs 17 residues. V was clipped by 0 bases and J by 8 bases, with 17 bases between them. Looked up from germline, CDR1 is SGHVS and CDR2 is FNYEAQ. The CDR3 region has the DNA TGTGCCAGCAGCTTAGCTTATCCCGGACAACCGTATTCACCCCTCCACTTT. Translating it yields CASSLAYPGQPYSPLHF.

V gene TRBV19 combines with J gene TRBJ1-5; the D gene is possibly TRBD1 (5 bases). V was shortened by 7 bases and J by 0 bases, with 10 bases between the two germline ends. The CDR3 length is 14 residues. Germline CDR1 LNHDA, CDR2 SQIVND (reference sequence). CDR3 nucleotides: TGTGCCAGTAATGGGGGGTATAGCAATCAGCCCCAGCATTTT. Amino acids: CASNGGYSNQPQHF.

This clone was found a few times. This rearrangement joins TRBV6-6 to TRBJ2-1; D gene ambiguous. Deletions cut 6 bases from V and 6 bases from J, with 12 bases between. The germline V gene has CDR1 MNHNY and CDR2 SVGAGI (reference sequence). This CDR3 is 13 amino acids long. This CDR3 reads CASRTPPGNEQFF. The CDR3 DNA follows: TGTGCCAGCAGGACACCCCCAGGCAATGAGCAGTTCTTC.

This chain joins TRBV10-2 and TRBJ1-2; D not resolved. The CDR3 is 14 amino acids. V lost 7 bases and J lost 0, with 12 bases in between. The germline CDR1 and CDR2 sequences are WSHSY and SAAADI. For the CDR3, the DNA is TGCGCCAGCACAGCAGGTCAAGCTAACTATGGCTACACCTTC. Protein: CASTAGQANYGYTF.

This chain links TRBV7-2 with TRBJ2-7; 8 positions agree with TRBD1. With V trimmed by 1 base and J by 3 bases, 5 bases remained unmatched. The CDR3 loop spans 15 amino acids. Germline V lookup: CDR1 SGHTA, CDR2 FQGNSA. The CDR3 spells CASSLVGTGLYEQYV. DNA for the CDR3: TGTGCCAGCAGCTTAGTAGGGACAGGCCTCTACGAGCAGTACGTC.

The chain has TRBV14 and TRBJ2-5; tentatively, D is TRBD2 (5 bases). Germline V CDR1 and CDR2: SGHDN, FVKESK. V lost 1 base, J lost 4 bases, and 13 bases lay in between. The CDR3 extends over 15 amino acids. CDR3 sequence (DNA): TGTGCCAGCAGCCAAGGTTTGGCAGGAGGAGAGACCCAGTACTTC. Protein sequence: CASSQGLAGGETQYF.

CDR3 protein: CASSLNRSSYNSPLHF. The CDR3, as DNA: TGTGCCAGCAGCTTGAATAGGAGCTCCTATAATTCACCCCTCCACTTT. The chain links TRBV7-2 to TRBJ1-6; D uncertain. Deletions cut 3 bases from V and 0 bases from J, with 9 bases between. Germline CDR1 reads SGHTA; CDR2 reads FQGNSA. The CDR3 sequence is 16 residues long.

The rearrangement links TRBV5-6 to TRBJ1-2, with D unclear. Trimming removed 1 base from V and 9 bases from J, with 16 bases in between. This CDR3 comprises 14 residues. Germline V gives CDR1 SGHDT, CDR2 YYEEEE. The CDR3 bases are TGTGCCAGCAGCTTGTTAGCATCGGAATTCCGCTACACCTTC. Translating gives CASSLLASEFRYTF.

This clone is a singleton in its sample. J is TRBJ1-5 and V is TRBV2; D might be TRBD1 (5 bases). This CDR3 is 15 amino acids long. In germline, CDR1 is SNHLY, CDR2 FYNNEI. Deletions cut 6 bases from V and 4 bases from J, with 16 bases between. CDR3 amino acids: CASRFDSAPNQPQHF. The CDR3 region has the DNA TGTGCCAGCAGGTTTGACAGCGCCCCTAATCAGCCCCAGCATTTT.

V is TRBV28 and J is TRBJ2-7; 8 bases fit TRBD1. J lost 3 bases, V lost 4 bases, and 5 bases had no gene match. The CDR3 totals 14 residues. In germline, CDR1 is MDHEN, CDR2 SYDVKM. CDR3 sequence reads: CASSYGTGSYEQYF. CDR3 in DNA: TGTGCCAGCAGTTACGGGACAGGCAGCTACGAGCAGTACTTC.

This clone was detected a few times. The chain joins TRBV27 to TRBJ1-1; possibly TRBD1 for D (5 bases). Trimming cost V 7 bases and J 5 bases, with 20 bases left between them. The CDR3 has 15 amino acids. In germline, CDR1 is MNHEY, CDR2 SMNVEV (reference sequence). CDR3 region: CASTSSLGGGTEAFF. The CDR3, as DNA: TGTGCCAGCACCTCTTCCTTGGGGGGGGGAACTGAAGCTTTCTTT.

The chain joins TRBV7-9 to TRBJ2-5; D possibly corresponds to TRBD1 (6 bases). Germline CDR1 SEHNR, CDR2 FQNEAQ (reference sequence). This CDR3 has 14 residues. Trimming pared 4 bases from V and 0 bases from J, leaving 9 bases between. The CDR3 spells CASSSDRHQETQYF. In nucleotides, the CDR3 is TGTGCCAGCAGCTCAGACAGGCACCAAGAGACCCAGTACTTC.

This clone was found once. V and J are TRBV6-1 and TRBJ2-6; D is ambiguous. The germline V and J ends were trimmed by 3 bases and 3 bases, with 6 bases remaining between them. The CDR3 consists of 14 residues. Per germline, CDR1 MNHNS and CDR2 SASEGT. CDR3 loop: CASSDLFGANVLTF. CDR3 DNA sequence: TGTGCCAGCAGTGACCTTTTTGGGGCCAACGTCCTGACTTTC.

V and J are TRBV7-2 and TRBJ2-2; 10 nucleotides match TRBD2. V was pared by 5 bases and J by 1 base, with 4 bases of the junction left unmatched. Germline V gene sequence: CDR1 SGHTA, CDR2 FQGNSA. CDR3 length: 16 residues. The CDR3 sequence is CASSHRLAGNTGELFF. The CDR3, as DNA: TGTGCCAGCAGCCATAGACTAGCGGGGAACACCGGGGAGCTGTTTTTT.

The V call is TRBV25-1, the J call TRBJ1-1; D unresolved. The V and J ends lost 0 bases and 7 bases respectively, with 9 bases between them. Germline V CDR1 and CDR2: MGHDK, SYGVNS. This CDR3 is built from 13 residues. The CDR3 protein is CASSEYIEVEAFF. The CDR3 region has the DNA TGTGCCAGCAGTGAATATATAGAGGTTGAAGCTTTCTTT.

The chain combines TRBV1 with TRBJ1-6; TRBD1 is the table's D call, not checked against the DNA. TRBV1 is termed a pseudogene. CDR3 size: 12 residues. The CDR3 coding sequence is TGCACCAACGACAGGAATAATTCACCCCTCCACTTT. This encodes CTNDRNNSPLHF.

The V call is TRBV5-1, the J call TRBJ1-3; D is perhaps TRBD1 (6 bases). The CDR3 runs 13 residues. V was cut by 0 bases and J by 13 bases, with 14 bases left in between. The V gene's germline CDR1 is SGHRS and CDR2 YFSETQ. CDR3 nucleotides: TGCGCCAGCAGCTTGGATGTTGCAGGGGAAATATATTTT. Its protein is CASSLDVAGEIYF.

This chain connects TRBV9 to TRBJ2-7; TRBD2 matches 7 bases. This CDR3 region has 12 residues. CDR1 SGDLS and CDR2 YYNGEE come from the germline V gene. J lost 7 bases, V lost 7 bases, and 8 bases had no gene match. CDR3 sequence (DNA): TGTGCCAGCCCGGGGTGGGGGGGGGAGCAGTACGTC. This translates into CASPGWGGEQYV.

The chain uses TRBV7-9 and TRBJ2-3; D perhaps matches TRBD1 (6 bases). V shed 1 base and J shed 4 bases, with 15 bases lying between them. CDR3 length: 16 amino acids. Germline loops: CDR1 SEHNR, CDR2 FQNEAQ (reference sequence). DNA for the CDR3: TGTGCCAGCAGCTTAGGGTCTTCAGGGGAGCCAGATACGCAGTATTTT. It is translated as CASSLGSSGEPDTQYF.

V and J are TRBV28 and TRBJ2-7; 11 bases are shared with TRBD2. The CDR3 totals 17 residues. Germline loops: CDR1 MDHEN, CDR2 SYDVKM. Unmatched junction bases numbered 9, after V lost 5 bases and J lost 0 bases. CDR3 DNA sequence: TGTGCCAGCAGTCCGCTGACTAGCGGGGCGAGCTCCTACGAGCAGTACTTC. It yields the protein CASSPLTSGASSYEQYF.

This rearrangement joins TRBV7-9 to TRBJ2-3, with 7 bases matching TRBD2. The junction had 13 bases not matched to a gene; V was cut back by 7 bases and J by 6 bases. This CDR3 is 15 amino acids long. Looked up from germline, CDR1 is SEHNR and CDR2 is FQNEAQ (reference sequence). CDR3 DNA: TGTGCCAGCACGACGGCGCTAGCGGTTGATGATACGCAGTATTTT. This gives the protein CASTTALAVDDTQYF. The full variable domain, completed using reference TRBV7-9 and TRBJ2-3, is DTGVSQNPRHKITKRGQNVTFRCDPISEHNRLYWYRQTLGQGPEFLTYFQNEAQLEKSRLLSDRFSAERPKGSFSTLEIQRTEQGDSAMYLCASTTALAVDDTQYFGPGTRLTVL.

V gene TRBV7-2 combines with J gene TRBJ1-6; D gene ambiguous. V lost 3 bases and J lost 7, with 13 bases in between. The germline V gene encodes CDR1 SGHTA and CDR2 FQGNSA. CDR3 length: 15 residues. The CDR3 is CASSFAWSGNSPLHF. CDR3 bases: TGTGCCAGCAGCTTCGCCTGGTCCGGGAATTCACCCCTCCACTTT.

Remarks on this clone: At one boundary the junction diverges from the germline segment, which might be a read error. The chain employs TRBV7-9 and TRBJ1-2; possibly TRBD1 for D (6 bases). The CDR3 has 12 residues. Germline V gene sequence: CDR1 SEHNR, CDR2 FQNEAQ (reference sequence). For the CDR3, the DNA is TGTTCCAGCAGCTCAGGACAGTATGGCTACACCTTC. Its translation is CSSSSGQYGYTF.

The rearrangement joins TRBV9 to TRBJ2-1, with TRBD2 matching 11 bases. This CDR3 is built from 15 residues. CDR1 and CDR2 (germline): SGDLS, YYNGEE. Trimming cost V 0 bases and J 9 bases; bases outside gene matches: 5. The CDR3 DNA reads TGTGCCAGCAGCGTAGTAGCGGGGGGGCCGGGTGAGCAGTTCTTC. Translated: CASSVVAGGPGEQFF.